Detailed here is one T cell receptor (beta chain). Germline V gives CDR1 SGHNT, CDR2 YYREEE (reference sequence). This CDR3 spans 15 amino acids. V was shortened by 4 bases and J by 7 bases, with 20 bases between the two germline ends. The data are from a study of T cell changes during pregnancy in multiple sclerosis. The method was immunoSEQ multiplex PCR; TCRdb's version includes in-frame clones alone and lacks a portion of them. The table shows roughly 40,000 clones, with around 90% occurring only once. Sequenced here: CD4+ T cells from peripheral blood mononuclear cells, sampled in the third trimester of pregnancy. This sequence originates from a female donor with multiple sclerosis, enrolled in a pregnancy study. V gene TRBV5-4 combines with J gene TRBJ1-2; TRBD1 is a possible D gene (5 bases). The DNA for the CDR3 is TGTGCCAGCAGCCTGGGACGGAGTCTGGACTTTGGCTACACCTTC. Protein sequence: CASSLGRSLDFGYTF.